The 27 T cell receptor beta chains below were found in one sample sequenced in a study of T cells in Graves' hyperthyroidism and ophthalmopathy. RNA transcripts yielded amplified TCR beta CDR3 regions. TCR CDR3 regions were first amplified by RT-PCR with HTBI primers. TCRdb re-called the multiplex PCR reads with MiXCR, one entry per CDR3 protein. The sample has some 720,000 distinct CDR3 sequences, less than 20% seen once. The source material was blood. The receptor source for this set is a man aged 18 to 30 with Graves' hyperthyroidism.

Only a few counts were recorded for this clonotype. V gene TRBV20-1 combines with J gene TRBJ1-2; D is possibly TRBD1 (5 bases). Germline CDR1 DFQATT, CDR2 SNEGSKA (reference sequence). This CDR3 is 13 amino acids long. V was shortened by 6 bases and J by 4 bases, with 15 bases between the two germline ends. This CDR3 is CSAREPGLYGYTF. CDR3 coding DNA: TGCAGTGCCCGCGAACCAGGGCTCTATGGCTACACCTTC.

The chain recombines TRBV20-1 with TRBJ2-1, with D perhaps matching TRBD2 (5 bases). CDR1 DFQATT and CDR2 SNEGSKA come from the germline V gene (reference sequence). The CDR3 runs 16 residues. With 4 bases removed from V and 0 bases from J, the gap between germline ends came to 16 bases. The CDR3 bases are TGCAGTGCTAAGGGTGGTAGCGCTAACTCCTACAATGAGCAGTTCTTC. Translation gives CSAKGGSANSYNEQFF.

This clonotype was counted a few times. The chain couples TRBV10-3 to TRBJ2-3, with 7 bases lining up with TRBD2. CDR1 ENHRY and CDR2 SYGVKD come from the germline V gene. V was clipped by 6 bases and J by 4 bases; unmatched bases: 7. The CDR3 is 14 amino acids. The CDR3 is CAIRGQREPDTQYF. The CDR3 DNA sequence: TGTGCCATCAGGGGCCAGCGGGAACCAGATACGCAGTATTTT.

This clonotype has more than one count but fewer than ten. This chain connects TRBV7-2 to TRBJ2-7; TRBD2 matches at 12 bases. The CDR3 spans 17 residues. V lost 1 base and J lost 2; bases outside the gene matches: 6. Germline CDR1 SGHTA, CDR2 FQGNSA. The CDR3 protein is CASSLGTSGKRAYEQYF. In DNA, the CDR3 is TGTGCCAGCAGCTTAGGGACTAGCGGGAAAAGGGCCTACGAGCAGTACTTC.

The chain employs TRBV29-1 and TRBJ1-2; unclear D gene. The CDR3 totals 14 residues. CDR1 is SQVTM and CDR2 is ANQGSEA in the germline V gene. V was pared by 4 bases and J by 2 bases, with 14 bases between. For the CDR3, the DNA is TGCAGCGTTGCCACCCTCGGAAGAAACTATGGCTACACCTTC. Its translation: CSVATLGRNYGYTF.

The V call is TRBV28, the J call TRBJ1-4; no firm D call. The CDR3 loop spans 15 amino acids. Germline V gene sequence: CDR1 MDHEN, CDR2 SYDVKM. V lost 1 base, J lost 1 base, and 7 bases lay in between. The CDR3 sequence: CASSLYSLTNEKLFF. The CDR3 coding sequence is TGTGCCAGCAGTTTATACAGCCTAACTAATGAAAAACTGTTTTTT.

This clonotype was counted only a few times. The rearrangement uses TRBV28 and TRBJ2-1, with TRBD2 matching over 7 bases. This CDR3 region has 16 residues. Unmatched junction bases numbered 10, after V lost 4 bases and J lost 4 bases. The germline gives CDR1 MDHEN, CDR2 SYDVKM. CDR3 DNA: TGTGCCAGCAGTTCCTACGCAGGACTAGGTTACAATGAGCAGTTCTTC. It specifies CASSSYAGLGYNEQFF.

The CDR3 loop reads CSASWGTRPYNEQFF. The DNA for the CDR3 is TGCAGTGCTAGTTGGGGGACTAGGCCTTACAATGAGCAGTTCTTC. The chain has TRBV20-1 and TRBJ2-1; TRBD2 agrees at 8 bases. The germline V gene has CDR1 DFQATT and CDR2 SNEGSKA (reference sequence). With 3 bases clipped from V and 4 bases from J, the junction kept 8 bases outside the gene matches. The CDR3 loop spans 15 amino acids.

The sample holds many counts of this clonotype. The rearrangement uses TRBV20-1 and TRBJ2-1; D is unclear. The CDR3 consists of 11 residues. From germline, CDR1 is DFQATT and CDR2 SNEGSKA (reference sequence). The V gene lost 0 bases and the J gene lost 6 bases, with 3 bases spanning the gap. The CDR3 bases are TGCAGTGCTAGAGATGCCAATGAGCAGTTCTTC. It encodes CSARDANEQFF.

The chain employs TRBV25-1 and TRBJ2-1; D gene uncertain. The V gene's germline CDR1 is MGHDK and CDR2 SYGVNS. This CDR3 spans 16 amino acids. V lost 7 bases and J lost 0, with 16 bases in between. In DNA, the CDR3 is TGTGCCAGCACCACGAACGTGGTTAGCTCCTACAATGAGCAGTTCTTC. Protein sequence: CASTTNVVSSYNEQFF.

This clonotype has a count of ten or more. V gene TRBV6-1 combines with J gene TRBJ2-1, with D hard to call. The CDR3 has 15 residues. The germline V gene has CDR1 MNHNS and CDR2 SASEGT. Trimming shortened V by 0 bases and J by 0 bases, and 6 bases separated the two germline ends. DNA for the CDR3: TGTGCCAGCAGTGAAGCAAGGATCTCCTACAATGAGCAGTTCTTC. Translating it yields CASSEARISYNEQFF.

The sample holds many counts of this clonotype. This sequence joins TRBV15 and TRBJ2-7, with D perhaps TRBD1 or TRBD2 (5 bases each). CDR3 size: 15 residues. Germline values: CDR1 LNHNV, CDR2 YYDKDF (reference sequence). V was trimmed by 0 bases and J by 1 base, leaving 10 bases between them. CDR3 nucleotides: TGTGCCACCAGCAGAGATCCAGGGACGTCCTACGAGCAGTACTTC. Translation gives CATSRDPGTSYEQYF.

J is TRBJ1-2 and V is TRBV24-1; 7 bases agree with TRBD1. Per the germline V gene, CDR1 is KGHDR and CDR2 is SFDVKD. The CDR3 has 14 residues. After removal of 4 bases from V and 8 bases from J, the junction contained 9 bases not matched to a gene. CDR3 nucleotide sequence: TGTGCCACCAGTGACCCTACAGGGGTTCGCGGCTACACCTTC. Its translation is CATSDPTGVRGYTF.

This clonotype appeared a few times. J is TRBJ2-4 and V is TRBV6-1; no clear D. Germline loops: CDR1 MNHNS, CDR2 SASEGT. The CDR3 has 15 residues. V was trimmed by 3 bases and J by 3 bases, leaving 12 bases between them. CDR3 region: CASSDMVAYKNIQYF. The CDR3 DNA reads as TGTGCCAGCAGTGATATGGTGGCATACAAAAACATTCAGTACTTC.

This clonotype was observed a few times. The rearrangement links TRBV2 to TRBJ2-5; a possible D gene is TRBD2 (6 bases). The CDR3 is made up of 14 amino acids. Trimming pared 6 bases from V and 5 bases from J, leaving 16 bases between. Germline lookup yields CDR1 SNHLY and CDR2 FYNNEI. The CDR3 nucleotides read TGTGCCAGCAGGGGGGGTCGTGGGCTGGAGACCCAGTACTTC. Protein sequence: CASRGGRGLETQYF.

The V and J genes are TRBV20-1 and TRBJ2-5; 10 nucleotides agree with TRBD1. After removal of 6 bases from V and 3 bases from J, the junction contained 7 bases not matched to a gene. The CDR3 is 14 residues long. CDR1 DFQATT and CDR2 SNEGSKA come from the germline V gene (reference sequence). The CDR3 bases are TGCAGTGCCTGGACCGGGACAGGGGAAGAGACCCAGTACTTC. Translated: CSAWTGTGEETQYF.

At least ten counts were recorded for this clonotype. CDR3 in amino acids: CATSRDRSGRREQYF. The CDR3, as DNA: TGTGCCACCAGCAGAGATCGGAGCGGGAGACGCGAGCAGTACTTC. V gene TRBV15 combines with J gene TRBJ2-7; 8 nucleotides match TRBD2. This CDR3 is built from 15 residues. The germline CDR1 and CDR2 sequences are LNHNV and YYDKDF (reference sequence). V trimming: 0 bases; J trimming: 6 bases; junction bases outside the gene matches: 7.

The table lists this clonotype with a few counts. This sequence joins TRBV12-3 or TRBV12-4 and TRBJ2-7, with D tentatively TRBD1 (6 bases). Trimming stripped 2 bases from V and 5 bases from J, with 10 bases between. This CDR3 contains 13 residues. This CDR3 reads CASSLLGQNEQYF. CDR3 sequence (DNA): TGTGCCAGCAGTTTATTGGGACAAAACGAGCAGTACTTC.

This rearrangement joins TRBV12-5 to TRBJ2-3; no definite D call. V lost 3 bases and J 0 bases, leaving 13 bases between the germline ends. This CDR3 contains 16 residues. Germline loops: CDR1 LGHNT, CDR2 FRNRAP. CDR3 nucleotide sequence: TGTGCTAGTGGTTTTCGCAGCTTCATTAGCACAGATACGCAGTATTTT. It is translated as CASGFRSFISTDTQYF.

This clonotype was recorded many times. This chain links TRBV2 with TRBJ2-3; tentative D call: TRBD1 (6 bases). The CDR3 is made up of 14 amino acids. Germline V gene data show CDR1 as SNHLY and CDR2 as FYNNEI. V was clipped by 6 bases and J by 2 bases, with 12 bases between them. CDR3 DNA sequence: TGTGCCAGCAGCGCGGACAGAAACACAGATACGCAGTATTTT. Encoded protein: CASSADRNTDTQYF.

The genes are TRBV19 and TRBJ2-7, with 7 bases identical to TRBD1. Trimming cost V 2 bases and J 6 bases; bases outside gene matches: 4. Germline V gene data show CDR1 as LNHDA and CDR2 as SQIVND (reference sequence). The CDR3 loop spans 13 amino acids. The CDR3 region is CASSINRGAEQYF. In nucleotides, the CDR3 is TGTGCCAGTAGTATAAACAGGGGTGCCGAGCAGTACTTC.

This clonotype has at least ten counts. The gene calls are TRBV7-8 and TRBJ2-1; perhaps TRBD2 as D (5 bases). Germline V CDR1 and CDR2: SGHVS, FQNEAQ. This CDR3 region has 14 residues. Trimming removed 7 bases at V and 4 bases at J, with 14 bases between. CDR3 loop: CASKRADVYNEQFF. For the CDR3, the DNA is TGTGCCAGCAAAAGAGCGGATGTTTACAATGAGCAGTTCTTC.

This clonotype has at least ten counts. The chain has TRBV28 and TRBJ1-1; D call uncertain. The germline gives CDR1 MDHEN, CDR2 SYDVKM. V lost 6 bases and J lost 0, with 11 bases in between. The CDR3 is 14 residues long. DNA for the CDR3: TGTGCCAGCAGCCAGGAGAGTATGAACACTGAAGCTTTCTTT. It yields the protein CASSQESMNTEAFF.

There are many counts of this clonotype. The CDR3 is CASHKGGAGADTQYF. As DNA, the CDR3 is TGTGCCAGCCACAAAGGCGGTGCTGGCGCAGATACGCAGTATTTT. The genes are TRBV28 and TRBJ2-3; D is ambiguous. V was clipped by 8 bases and J by 4 bases, with 19 bases between them. The V gene's germline CDR1 is MDHEN and CDR2 SYDVKM. The CDR3 runs 15 residues.

Only a few counts were recorded for this clonotype. V gene TRBV6-1 combines with J gene TRBJ2-3, with TRBD1 matching over 8 bases. Trimming cost V 6 bases and J 3 bases; bases outside gene matches: 8. CDR1 is MNHNS, CDR2 SASEGT, per germline. The CDR3 is 15 amino acids. CDR3 in amino acids: CASRPRGLKTDTQYF. CDR3 coding DNA: TGTGCCAGCAGACCCAGGGGGCTAAAAACAGATACGCAGTATTTT.

There are a few counts of this clonotype. CDR3 sequence reads: CASSAGQLTDTQYF. The CDR3, as DNA: TGCGCCAGCAGTGCGGGACAGCTCACAGATACGCAGTATTTT. The gene calls are TRBV10-1 and TRBJ2-3; 7 positions match TRBD1. Germline V gene sequence: CDR1 WNHNN, CDR2 SYGVQD (reference sequence). V dropped 4 bases and J dropped 2; count of bases not matched to a gene: 3. The CDR3 is 14 amino acids.

This clonotype has at least ten counts. The CDR3, as DNA: TGTGCCACACGCGGGACTAATTACAATGAGCAGTTCTTC. Its protein product is CATRGTNYNEQFF. The chain is built from TRBV24-1 and TRBJ2-1, with 7 bases identical to TRBD2. V shed 10 bases, J shed 4 bases, and the junction held 6 bases outside the gene matches. This CDR3 comprises 13 residues. The germline V gene encodes CDR1 KGHDR and CDR2 SFDVKD.